A selection of T cell receptor beta chains follows, all from one sample in a study of cytomegalovirus exposure and HLA in healthy donors. TCRdb's table, derived via immunoSEQ multiplex PCR, lists solely in-frame clones and lacks some. This table holds 95,000 to 130,000 clones, 9.5% found once. The specimen sequenced was PBMCs. These receptors all stem from a man aged 25-40 years in good health and CMV-seronegative. CDR3s include the opening cysteine and the closing phenylalanine or tryptophan. The D gene is left open where the match is weak. A clone size is listed for some rows: how often the clone was seen (once, few, many), or a class if it is expanded.

V	J	size	D	CDR3	DNA
TRBV27	TRBJ2-1	NA	TRBD1	CASSLDRGDDEQFF	TGTGCCAGCAGTCTCGACAGGGGGGACGATGAGCAGTTCTTC
TRBV14	TRBJ1-2	NA	NA	CASSQQTGSYGYTF	TGTGCCAGCAGCCAACAGACGGGGAGCTATGGCTACACCTTC
TRBV19	TRBJ1-3	few	NA	CASSIGGRLTSGNTIYF	TGTGCCAGTAGTATAGGGGGCAGGCTTACCTCTGGAAACACCATATATTTT
TRBV6-5	TRBJ2-4	NA	TRBD1	CASSYSAGGGIQYF	TGTGCCAGCAGTTACTCGGCAGGGGGTGGCATTCAGTACTTC
TRBV6-1	TRBJ2-7	NA	NA	CASRKQGSPYEQYF	TGTGCCAGCAGAAAACAGGGAAGTCCCTACGAGCAGTACTTC
TRBV6-1	TRBJ2-7	few	TRBD2	CASSARLAGEGYEQYF	TGTGCCAGCAGTGCGCGTTTAGCGGGAGAAGGGTACGAGCAGTACTTC
TRBV10-3	TRBJ2-3	few	TRBD2	CAIGGVLNADTQYF	TGTGCCATCGGGGGGGTATTGAACGCAGATACGCAGTATTTT
TRBV27	TRBJ1-1	NA	NA	CASSLSGQGIWAEAFF	TGTGCCAGCAGTTTATCAGGGCAGGGTATTTGGGCTGAAGCTTTCTTT
TRBV10-2	TRBJ2-2	NA	TRBD1	CASGDRGTGELFF	TGCGCCAGCGGGGACAGGGGAACCGGGGAGCTGTTTTTT
TRBV19	TRBJ1-1	NA	NA	CASKQGNTEAFF	TGTGCCAGTAAACAGGGGAACACTGAAGCTTTCTTT
TRBV25-1	TRBJ2-6	few	NA	CASASGRDLSGANVLTF	TGTGCCAGCGCCTCGGGGCGGGACCTCTCTGGGGCCAACGTCCTGACTTTC
TRBV9	TRBJ2-3	few	NA	CASSPRLTSTDTQYF	TGTGCCAGCAGCCCAAGACTTACTAGCACAGATACGCAGTATTTT
TRBV6-4	TRBJ1-2	few	TRBD1	CASSREDRGDYGYTF	TGTGCCAGCAGCCGGGAGGACAGGGGAGATTATGGCTACACCTTC